This TCR beta chain was identified in a study of T-cell reconstitution after alpha-beta-depleted transplantation in children. V was clipped by 2 bases and J by 2 bases; unmatched bases: 2. This CDR3 has 14 residues. Unique molecular identifiers were incorporated into the prepared TCRbeta library. TCRdb re-called the PCR reads with MiXCR, one entry per CDR3 protein. The sample records about 610,000 distinct CDR3 sequences, roughly 10% being singletons. In this sample, this clonotype turned up many times. The sequencing here drew on PBMCs from the stem cell graft donor, taken from the stem cell graft. The chain couples TRBV12-3 or TRBV12-4 to TRBJ2-7, with 8 bases identical to TRBD1. This TCR derives from a human donor who donated a stem cell graft to a child with acute myeloid leukemia. CDR3 protein: CASSLQGATYEQYF. The DNA for the CDR3 is TGTGCCAGCAGTTTACAGGGGGCAACCTACGAGCAGTACTTC.